This TCR beta chain was profiled in a study of beta chain features in type 1 diabetes. Study-wide results and limits: A pattern of fewer insertions and more deletions at VDJ junctions was seen in type 1 diabetes patients. Patients and controls would share equally any PCR tilt toward shorter templates.

Expressed TCRB transcripts were sequenced because the isolated RNA had all been reverse transcribed beforehand. Here immunoSEQ multiplex PCR was the method, and the copy in TCRdb shows in-frame clones only, minus some. The sample records about 240,000 clones, 25% to 30% being singletons. Based on CD45RO/CCR7/CD25/CD127/CD95/CD27, CD4+ regulatory, stem cell-like memory, naive and central memory cells were sorted. With 4 bases clipped from V and 1 base from J, the junction kept 0 bases outside the gene matches. This CDR3 region has 14 residues. Germline CDR1 reads ENHRY; CDR2 reads SYGVKD. Notes on this clone: Its specificity is unknown.

The receptor's source is a man younger than 45 in good health. The chain combines TRBV10-3 with TRBJ2-3; 9 nucleotides match TRBD2. Sequenced: central memory CD4+ T cells from blood. CDR3 DNA sequence: TGTGCCATCAGTGGGACTAGCGGCACAGATACGCAGTATTTT. The encoded protein is CAISGTSGTDTQYF.